The entry that follows covers one T cell receptor beta chain sequence. Assay used: immunoSEQ multiplex PCR; TCRdb lists only in-frame clones, some missing. The sample has 200,000 to 300,000 clones, roughly 86% seen once. The CDR3 extends over 13 amino acids. The germline V and J ends were trimmed by 3 bases and 6 bases, with 14 bases remaining between them. Per germline, CDR1 GTSNPN and CDR2 SVGIG (reference sequence). This sample is drawn from a study of blood T cell repertoires in COVID-19. The chain combines TRBV30 with TRBJ1-1; D perhaps matches TRBD1 (5 bases). The sequencing input was peripheral blood. This sequence originates from a man aged 35-49 years who had recovered from COVID-19. DNA for the CDR3: TGTGCCTGGAGGGTTGGCGGGGCGGCTGAAGCTTTCTTT. Residues: CAWRVGGAAEAFF.